Below, 11 T cell receptor beta chains from the same sample are listed, as sequenced in a study of early T cells in non-severe SARS-CoV-2 infection. TCRdb re-derived calls from the 5' RACE reads in MiXCR, one entry per CDR3 protein. Altogether about 28,000 distinct CDR3 sequences are present, under 6% being singletons, with the ten largest covering over 2.5%. Specimen: whole blood. The receptors originated from an adult who was a healthcare worker with PCR-confirmed SARS-CoV-2 infection or an uninfected control (not recorded which).

The chain joins TRBV5-1 to TRBJ1-1; D gene ambiguous. Germline CDR1 SGHRS, CDR2 YFSETQ. Between the trimmed V and J ends, which lost 9 bases and 2 bases, there was a span of 20 bases. This CDR3 is 15 amino acids long. CDR3 nucleotides: TGCGCCACCAACGAAACGGGTAGGATCAACACTGAAGCTTTCTTT. This sequence encodes CATNETGRINTEAFF.

This clonotype is medium-sized by share. The rearrangement links TRBV7-8 to TRBJ2-2; D remains ambiguous. The CDR3 is 16 residues long. Trimming cost V 0 bases and J 8 bases, with 16 bases left between them. Looked up from germline, CDR1 is SGHVS and CDR2 is FQNEAQ. CDR3 amino acids: CASSLALIRSRGELFF. CDR3 sequence (DNA): TGTGCCAGCAGCTTAGCGTTGATCAGGTCGCGTGGGGAGCTGTTTTTT.

This clonotype was found many times. The chain carries TRBV5-1 and TRBJ2-1; TRBD2 aligns across 16 bases. The J segment lost 9 bases and the V segment lost 8 bases, leaving 2 bases of the junction unmatched. Germline CDR1 SGHRS, CDR2 YFSETQ. This CDR3 has 13 amino acids. In DNA form, the CDR3 reads TGCGCCAGTGGGACTAGCGGGAGGGGTGAGCAGTTCTTC. The encoded protein is CASGTSGRGEQFF.

This clonotype occurred many times. The chain employs TRBV6-2 or TRBV6-3 and TRBJ2-3, with TRBD2 matching over 7 bases. Germline V gene data show CDR1 as MNHEY and CDR2 as SVGEGT. V dropped 7 bases and J dropped 7; count of bases not matched to a gene: 5. The CDR3 contains 12 residues. Here the CDR3 reads CASKGGSYTQYF. Written as DNA, the CDR3 is TGTGCCAGCAAGGGCGGGAGTTATACGCAGTATTTT.

Many counts were recorded for this clonotype. V usage is TRBV30 and J usage is TRBJ1-5; maybe TRBD1 (5 bases). Germline-derived CDR1 and CDR2 are GTSNPN and SVGIG (reference sequence). The CDR3 spans 15 residues. V was trimmed by 0 bases and J by 2 bases, leaving 11 bases between them. The DNA of the CDR3 is TGTGCCTGGAGTGTCGAGGGGATCGGCAATCAGCCCCAGCATTTT. Protein sequence: CAWSVEGIGNQPQHF.

This clonotype occurred a few times. The V gene is TRBV20-1, the J gene TRBJ2-4; 12 bases fit TRBD2. The CDR3 is 14 amino acids. The V and J ends lost 4 bases and 8 bases, in that order; junction bases with no gene match: 6. From germline, CDR1 is DFQATT and CDR2 SNEGSKA (reference sequence). The CDR3 protein is CSATLAGGGYIQYF. The CDR3 DNA is TGCAGTGCTACCCTAGCGGGAGGGGGATACATTCAGTACTTC.

This chain uses TRBV9 with TRBJ2-5; 8 bases agree with TRBD2. Per the germline V gene, CDR1 is SGDLS and CDR2 is YYNGEE. J lost 9 bases, V lost 4 bases, and 14 bases had no gene match. The length of the CDR3 is 15 residues. CDR3: CASSSGGPADAAQYF. The CDR3 nucleotides are TGTGCCAGCAGCTCGGGGGGGCCCGCCGATGCGGCCCAGTACTTC.

This clonotype came up many times. V gene TRBV11-3 combines with J gene TRBJ1-1; D might be TRBD1 (5 bases). Germline assignment: CDR1 SGHNT and CDR2 YENEEA. Deletions cut 5 bases from V and 8 bases from J, with 9 bases between. The CDR3 is 11 amino acids. CDR3 DNA sequence: TGTGCCAGCAGCCTCCGGGACGAAGCTTTCTTT. This gives the protein CASSLRDEAFF.

There are many counts of this clonotype. The chain carries TRBV6-5 and TRBJ1-1; D not certain. The CDR3 sequence is 14 residues long. CDR1 and CDR2 from the germline V gene are MNHEY and SVGAGI. With 2 bases removed from V and 1 base from J, the gap between germline ends came to 8 bases. CDR3 loop: CASSYRAWNTEAFF. CDR3 nucleotide sequence: TGTGCCAGCAGTTACCGGGCGTGGAACACTGAAGCTTTCTTT.

At least ten counts were recorded for this clonotype. The chain uses TRBV5-4 and TRBJ2-2, with D maybe TRBD2 (6 bases). In germline, CDR1 is SGHNT, CDR2 YYREEE (reference sequence). The CDR3 consists of 15 residues. The V gene lost 4 bases and the J gene lost 1 base, with 11 bases spanning the gap. In DNA, the CDR3 is TGTGCCAGCAGCCCTACCGGGAGGAACACCGGGGAGCTGTTTTTT. Translating gives CASSPTGRNTGELFF.

Sample share makes this clonotype medium-sized. The rearrangement joins TRBV6-6 to TRBJ1-5, with 7 bases identical to TRBD1. With V trimmed by 8 bases and J by 7 bases, 8 bases remained unmatched. Germline CDR1 MNHNY, CDR2 SVGAGI (reference sequence). The CDR3 covers 13 residues. CDR3 protein: CASGNRGGQPQHF. The CDR3 DNA is TGTGCCAGCGGAAACAGGGGAGGACAGCCCCAGCATTTT.